These T cell receptor beta chains were read from a single sample in a study of T-cell memory formation after mild COVID-19. One entry per CDR3 protein results from TCRdb running MiXCR on the 5' RACE reads. Here the sample spans around 250,000 distinct CDR3 sequences, 8.5% to 9.5% being singletons. Sequencing was performed on PBMCs or a T cell subset sorted from them (not recorded which). The receptors shown here come from a man in his late teens or twenties who had mild COVID-19 (a few samples of this study predate the infection). Cell type and time point are not known. CDR3s include the opening cysteine and the closing phenylalanine or tryptophan. Fields, in order: clone size, D gene, V gene, CDR3 protein. D genes are given only for firm matches. For some rows the clone size is stated as once, few or many, or as a class when expanded; others skip it.

- | - | TRBV12-3/TRBV12-4 | CASSPYSQGRNTEAFF
many | - | TRBV2 | CASRPGHLNNEQFF
few | - | TRBV24-1 | CATSDSEQRETQYF
few | TRBD1 | TRBV7-6 | CASSRQGSDTEAFF
- | TRBD2 | TRBV20-1 | CSARDSGGGNEQFF
- | - | TRBV28 | CASTLRETQYF
few | - | TRBV5-1 | CASRTGTASANEKLFF
few | - | TRBV15 | CATSRDKRDNEQFF
few | - | TRBV3-1 | CASHRGVSFPEQYF
- | - | TRBV5-1 | CASSLGTGNTIYF
few | TRBD2 | TRBV5-1 | CASSLRLAGTHNEQFF
- | - | TRBV5-1 | CASTTGEGVRNYGYTF
- | TRBD1 | TRBV7-2 | CASSYMRGPVTQYF
few | TRBD1 | TRBV10-3 | CAISPDRGMNTGELFF
- | - | TRBV11-2 | CASSLVTGAKYNEQFF
few | - | TRBV6-5 | CASSSPRGEGEKLFF
few | - | TRBV3-1 | CASTGLSTDTQYF
many | - | TRBV7-9 | CASMEGAGDTQYF
- | - | TRBV12-3/TRBV12-4 | CASTSLGGGLSGNEQFF
few | - | TRBV4-1 | CASSQDPKGHDYGYTF
few | TRBD2 | TRBV7-3 | CASSFSGGVPYNEQFF
many | - | TRBV12-3/TRBV12-4 | CASSQQVSGNTIYF
- | TRBD2 | TRBV7-9 | CASKRAGESYEQYF
- | - | TRBV6-2/TRBV6-3 | CASSSQGENEQFF
many | - | TRBV9 | CASSVNRLDEQYF
few | - | TRBV27 | CASSLLHSNQPQHF
few | - | TRBV7-2 | CASRTGRANTEAFF
- | - | TRBV20-1 | CSAWSGQGANQPQHF
few | TRBD2 | TRBV30 | CAWSDLPGRTDTQYF
few | - | TRBV7-9 | CASQKVGENTEAFF
- | - | TRBV7-2 | CASRGRRGLMNEQFF
- | - | TRBV7-9 | CASSRESNEQFF
- | - | TRBV5-1 | CASSLGGPHHADTQYF
few | - | TRBV10-3 | CAIKKSPNSPLHF
- | TRBD2 | TRBV6-2/TRBV6-3 | CASSLAGDYNEQFF
few | - | TRBV19 | CASREGRTQYF
few | - | TRBV6-2/TRBV6-3 | CASSRRTAYGYTF
many | - | TRBV3-1 | CASSQRGTGELFF
- | TRBD1 | TRBV4-2 | CASSLDRVGSPLHF
many | - | TRBV10-3 | CAISEPHSDTQYF
- | TRBD1 | TRBV4-1 | CASSQDGTGQNQPQHF
few | - | TRBV18 | CASSPGEGSYNEQFF
- | TRBD1 | TRBV11-2 | CASSLGTGALQNIQYF
- | - | TRBV7-9 | CASSLVGHGGINTEAFF
- | TRBD1 | TRBV5-1 | CASRNRGPKQFF
few | TRBD2 | TRBV7-2 | CASSSASGEPYNEQFF
- | - | TRBV7-2 | CASSLAPGITYEQYF
- | - | TRBV15 | CATSREGRGELFF
- | - | TRBV7-6 | CASSSVFGASSYNEQFF
few | TRBD1 | TRBV7-9 | CASSIRDRGNTIYF